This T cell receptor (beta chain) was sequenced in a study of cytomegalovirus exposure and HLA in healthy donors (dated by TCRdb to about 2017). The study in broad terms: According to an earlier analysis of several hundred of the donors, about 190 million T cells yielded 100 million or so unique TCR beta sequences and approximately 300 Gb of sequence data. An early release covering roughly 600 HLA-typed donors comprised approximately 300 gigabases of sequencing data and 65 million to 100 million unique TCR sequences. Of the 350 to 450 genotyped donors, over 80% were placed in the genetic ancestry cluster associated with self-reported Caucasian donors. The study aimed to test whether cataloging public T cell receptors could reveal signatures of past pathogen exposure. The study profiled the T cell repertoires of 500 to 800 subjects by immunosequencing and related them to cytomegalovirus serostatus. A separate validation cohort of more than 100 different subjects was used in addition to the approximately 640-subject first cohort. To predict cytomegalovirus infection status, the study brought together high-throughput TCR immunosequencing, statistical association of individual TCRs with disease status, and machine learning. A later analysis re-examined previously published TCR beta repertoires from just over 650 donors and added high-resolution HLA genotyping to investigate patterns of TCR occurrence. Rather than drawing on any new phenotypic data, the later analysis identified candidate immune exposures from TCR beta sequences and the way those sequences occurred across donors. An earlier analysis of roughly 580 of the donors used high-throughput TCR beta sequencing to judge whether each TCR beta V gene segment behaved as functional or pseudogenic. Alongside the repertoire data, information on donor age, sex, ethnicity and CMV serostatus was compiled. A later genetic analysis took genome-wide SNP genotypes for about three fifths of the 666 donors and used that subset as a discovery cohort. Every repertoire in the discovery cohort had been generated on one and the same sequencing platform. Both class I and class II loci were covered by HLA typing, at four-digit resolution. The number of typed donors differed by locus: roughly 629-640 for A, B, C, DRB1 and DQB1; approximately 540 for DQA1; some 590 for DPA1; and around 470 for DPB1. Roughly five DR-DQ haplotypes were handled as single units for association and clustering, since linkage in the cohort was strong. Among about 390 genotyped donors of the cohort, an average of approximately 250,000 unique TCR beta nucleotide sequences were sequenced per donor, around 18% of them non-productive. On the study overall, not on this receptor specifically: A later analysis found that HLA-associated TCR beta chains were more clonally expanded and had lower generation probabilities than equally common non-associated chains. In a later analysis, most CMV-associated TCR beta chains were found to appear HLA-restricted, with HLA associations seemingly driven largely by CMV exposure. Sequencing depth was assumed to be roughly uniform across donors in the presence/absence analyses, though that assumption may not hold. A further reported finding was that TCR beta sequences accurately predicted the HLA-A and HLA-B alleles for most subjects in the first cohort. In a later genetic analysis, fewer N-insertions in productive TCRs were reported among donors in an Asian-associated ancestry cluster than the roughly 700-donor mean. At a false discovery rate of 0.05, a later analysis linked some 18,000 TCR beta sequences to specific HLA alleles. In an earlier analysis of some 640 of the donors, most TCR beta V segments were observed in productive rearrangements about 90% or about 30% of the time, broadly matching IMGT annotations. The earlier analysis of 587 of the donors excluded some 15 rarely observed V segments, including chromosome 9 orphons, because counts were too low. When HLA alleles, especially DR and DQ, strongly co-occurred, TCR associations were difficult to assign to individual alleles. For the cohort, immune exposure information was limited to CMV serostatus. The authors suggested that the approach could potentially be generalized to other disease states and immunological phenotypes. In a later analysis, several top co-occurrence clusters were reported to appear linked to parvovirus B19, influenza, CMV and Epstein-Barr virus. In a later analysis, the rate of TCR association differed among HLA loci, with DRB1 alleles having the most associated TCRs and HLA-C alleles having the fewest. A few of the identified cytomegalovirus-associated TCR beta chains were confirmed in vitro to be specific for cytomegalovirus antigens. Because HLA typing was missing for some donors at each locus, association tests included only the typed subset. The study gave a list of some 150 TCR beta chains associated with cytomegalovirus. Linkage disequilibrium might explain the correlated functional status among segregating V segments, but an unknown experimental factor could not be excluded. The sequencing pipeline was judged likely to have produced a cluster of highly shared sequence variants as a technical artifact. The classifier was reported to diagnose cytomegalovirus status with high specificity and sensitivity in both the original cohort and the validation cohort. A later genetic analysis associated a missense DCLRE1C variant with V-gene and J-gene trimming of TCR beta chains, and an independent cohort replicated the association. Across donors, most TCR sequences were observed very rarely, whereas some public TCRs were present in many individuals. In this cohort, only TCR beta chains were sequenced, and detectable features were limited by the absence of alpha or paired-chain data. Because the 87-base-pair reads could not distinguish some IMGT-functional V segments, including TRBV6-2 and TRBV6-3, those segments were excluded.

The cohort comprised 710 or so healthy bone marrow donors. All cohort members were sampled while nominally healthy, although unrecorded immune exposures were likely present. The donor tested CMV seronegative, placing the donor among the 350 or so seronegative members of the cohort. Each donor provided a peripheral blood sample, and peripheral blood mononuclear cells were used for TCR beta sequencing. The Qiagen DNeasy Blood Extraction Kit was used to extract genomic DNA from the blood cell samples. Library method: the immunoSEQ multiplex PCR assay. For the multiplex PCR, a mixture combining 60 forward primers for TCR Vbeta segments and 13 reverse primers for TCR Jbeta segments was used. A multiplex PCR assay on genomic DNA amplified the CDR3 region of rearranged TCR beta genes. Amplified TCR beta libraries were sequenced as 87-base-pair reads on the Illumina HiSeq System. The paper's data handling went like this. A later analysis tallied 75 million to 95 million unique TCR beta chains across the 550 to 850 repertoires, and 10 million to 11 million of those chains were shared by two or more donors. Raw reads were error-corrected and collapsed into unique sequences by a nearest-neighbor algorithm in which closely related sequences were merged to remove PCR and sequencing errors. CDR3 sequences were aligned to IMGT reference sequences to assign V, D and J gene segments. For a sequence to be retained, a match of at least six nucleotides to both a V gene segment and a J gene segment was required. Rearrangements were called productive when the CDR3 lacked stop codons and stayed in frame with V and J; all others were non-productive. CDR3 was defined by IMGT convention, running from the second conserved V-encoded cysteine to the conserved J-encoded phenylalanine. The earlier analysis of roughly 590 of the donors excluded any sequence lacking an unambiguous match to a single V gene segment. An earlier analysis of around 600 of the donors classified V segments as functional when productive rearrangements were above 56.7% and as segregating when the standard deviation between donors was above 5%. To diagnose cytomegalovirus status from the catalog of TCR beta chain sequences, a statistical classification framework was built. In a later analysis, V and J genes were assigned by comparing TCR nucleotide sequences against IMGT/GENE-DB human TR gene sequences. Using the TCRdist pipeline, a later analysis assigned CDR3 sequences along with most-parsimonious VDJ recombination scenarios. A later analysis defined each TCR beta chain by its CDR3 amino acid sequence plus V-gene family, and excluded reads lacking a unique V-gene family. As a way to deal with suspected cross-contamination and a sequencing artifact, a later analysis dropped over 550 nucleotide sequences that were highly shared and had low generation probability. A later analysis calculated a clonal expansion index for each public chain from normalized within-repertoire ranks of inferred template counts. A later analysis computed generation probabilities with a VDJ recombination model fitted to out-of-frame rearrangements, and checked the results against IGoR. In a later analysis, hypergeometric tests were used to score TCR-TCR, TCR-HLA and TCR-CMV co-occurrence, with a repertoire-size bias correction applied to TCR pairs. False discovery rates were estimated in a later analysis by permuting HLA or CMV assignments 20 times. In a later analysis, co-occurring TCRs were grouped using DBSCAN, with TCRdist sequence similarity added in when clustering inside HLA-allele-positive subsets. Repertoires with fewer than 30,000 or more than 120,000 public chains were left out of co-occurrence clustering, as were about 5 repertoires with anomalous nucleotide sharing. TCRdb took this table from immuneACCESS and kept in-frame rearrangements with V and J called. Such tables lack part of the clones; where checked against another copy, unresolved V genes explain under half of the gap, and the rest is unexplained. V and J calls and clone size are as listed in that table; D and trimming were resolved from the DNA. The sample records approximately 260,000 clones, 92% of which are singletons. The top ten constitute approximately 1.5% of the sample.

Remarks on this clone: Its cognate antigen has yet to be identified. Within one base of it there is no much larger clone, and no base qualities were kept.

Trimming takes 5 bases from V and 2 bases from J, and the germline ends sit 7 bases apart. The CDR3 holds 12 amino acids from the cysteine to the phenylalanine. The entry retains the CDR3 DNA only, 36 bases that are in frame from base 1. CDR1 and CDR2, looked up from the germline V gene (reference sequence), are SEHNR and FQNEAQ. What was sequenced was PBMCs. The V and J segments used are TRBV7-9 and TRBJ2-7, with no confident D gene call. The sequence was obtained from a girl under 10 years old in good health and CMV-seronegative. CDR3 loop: CASSRVPYEQYF. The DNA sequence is TGTGCCAGCAGCCGGGTCCCCTACGAGCAGTACTTC.